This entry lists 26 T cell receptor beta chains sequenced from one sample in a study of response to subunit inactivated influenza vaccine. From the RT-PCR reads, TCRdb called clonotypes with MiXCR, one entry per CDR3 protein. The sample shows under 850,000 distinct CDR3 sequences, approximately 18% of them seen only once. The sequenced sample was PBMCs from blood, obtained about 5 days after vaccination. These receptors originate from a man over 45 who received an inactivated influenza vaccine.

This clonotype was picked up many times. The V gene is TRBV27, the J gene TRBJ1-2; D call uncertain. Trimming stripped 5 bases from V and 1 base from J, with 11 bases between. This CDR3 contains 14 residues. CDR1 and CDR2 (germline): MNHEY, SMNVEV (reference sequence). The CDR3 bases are TGTGCCAGCAGTCCTAATGGGAATAACTATGGCTACACCTTC. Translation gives CASSPNGNNYGYTF.

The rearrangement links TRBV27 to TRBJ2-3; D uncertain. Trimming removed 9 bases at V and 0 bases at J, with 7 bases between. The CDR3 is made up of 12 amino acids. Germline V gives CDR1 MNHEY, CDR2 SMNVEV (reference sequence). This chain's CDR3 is CASAVSTDTQYF. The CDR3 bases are TGTGCCAGTGCGGTGAGCACAGATACGCAGTATTTT.

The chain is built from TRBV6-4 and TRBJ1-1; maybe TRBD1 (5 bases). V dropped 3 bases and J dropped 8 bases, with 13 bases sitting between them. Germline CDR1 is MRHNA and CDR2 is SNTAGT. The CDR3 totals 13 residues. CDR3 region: CASSEGLTDEAFF. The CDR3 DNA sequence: TGTGCCAGCAGTGAGGGACTTACCGACGAAGCTTTCTTT.

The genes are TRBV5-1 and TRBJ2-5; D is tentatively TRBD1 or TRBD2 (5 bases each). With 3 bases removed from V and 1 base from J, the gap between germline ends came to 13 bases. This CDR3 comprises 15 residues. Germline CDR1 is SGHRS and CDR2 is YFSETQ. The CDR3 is CASSWGRALQETQYF. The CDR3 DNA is TGCGCCAGCAGCTGGGGACGGGCCCTCCAAGAGACCCAGTACTTC. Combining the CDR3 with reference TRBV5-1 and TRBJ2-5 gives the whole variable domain KAGVTQTPRYLIKTRGQQVTLSCSPISGHRSVSWYQQTPGQGLQFLFEYFSETQRNKGNFPGRFSGRQFSNSRSEMNVSTLELGDSALYLCASSWGRALQETQYFGPGTRLLVL.

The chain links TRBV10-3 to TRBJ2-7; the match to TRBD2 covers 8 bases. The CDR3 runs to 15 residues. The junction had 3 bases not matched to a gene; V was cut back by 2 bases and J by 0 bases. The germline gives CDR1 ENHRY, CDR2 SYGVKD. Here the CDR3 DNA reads TGTGCCATCAGTGAGGGCAGCGGGGGCTCCTACGAGCAGTACTTC. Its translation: CAISEGSGGSYEQYF.

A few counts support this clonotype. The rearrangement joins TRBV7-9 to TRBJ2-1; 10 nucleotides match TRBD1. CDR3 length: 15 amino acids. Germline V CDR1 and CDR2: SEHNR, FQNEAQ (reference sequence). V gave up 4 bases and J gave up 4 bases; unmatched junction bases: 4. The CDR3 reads CASSWGQGNYNEQFF. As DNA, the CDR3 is TGTGCCAGCAGCTGGGGACAGGGGAATTACAATGAGCAGTTCTTC. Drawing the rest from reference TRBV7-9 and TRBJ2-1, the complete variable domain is DTGVSQNPRHKITKRGQNVTFRCDPISEHNRLYWYRQTLGQGPEFLTYFQNEAQLEKSRLLSDRFSAERPKGSFSTLEIQRTEQGDSAMYLCASSWGQGNYNEQFFGPGTRLTVL.

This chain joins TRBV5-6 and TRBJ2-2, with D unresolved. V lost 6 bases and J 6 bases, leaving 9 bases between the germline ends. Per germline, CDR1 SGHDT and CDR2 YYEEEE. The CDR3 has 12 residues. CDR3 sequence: CASISPAGELFF. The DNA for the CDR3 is TGTGCCAGCATTTCTCCTGCCGGGGAGCTGTTTTTT.

CDR3 region: CASSQGLGNVLTF. CDR3 DNA sequence: TGTGCCAGCAGCCAAGGTCTGGGCAACGTCCTGACTTTC. The chain couples TRBV4-2 to TRBJ2-6; D remains ambiguous. The germline V gene has CDR1 LGHNA and CDR2 YNFKEQ. The CDR3 runs 13 residues. V gave up 1 base and J gave up 9 bases, with 7 bases separating them.

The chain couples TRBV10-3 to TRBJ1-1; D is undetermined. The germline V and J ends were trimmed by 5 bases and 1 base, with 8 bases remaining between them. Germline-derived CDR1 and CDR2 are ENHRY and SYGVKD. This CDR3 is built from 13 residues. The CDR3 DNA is TGTGCCATCAGTCGGACGGGGAACACTGAAGCTTTCTTT. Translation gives CAISRTGNTEAFF.

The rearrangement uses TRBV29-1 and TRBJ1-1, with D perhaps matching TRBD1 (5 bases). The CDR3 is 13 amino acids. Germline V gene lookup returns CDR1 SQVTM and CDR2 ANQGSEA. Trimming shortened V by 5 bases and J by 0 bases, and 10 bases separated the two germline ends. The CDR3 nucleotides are TGCAGCGTTCGACAGAACTTGAACACTGAAGCTTTCTTT. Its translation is CSVRQNLNTEAFF.

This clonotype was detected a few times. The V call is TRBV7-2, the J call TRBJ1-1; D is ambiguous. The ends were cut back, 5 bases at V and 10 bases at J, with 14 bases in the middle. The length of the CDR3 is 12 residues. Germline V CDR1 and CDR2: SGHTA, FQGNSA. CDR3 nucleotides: TGTGCCAGCAGCCCCGCGTGGTGGCGAGCTTTCTTT. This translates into CASSPAWWRAFF.

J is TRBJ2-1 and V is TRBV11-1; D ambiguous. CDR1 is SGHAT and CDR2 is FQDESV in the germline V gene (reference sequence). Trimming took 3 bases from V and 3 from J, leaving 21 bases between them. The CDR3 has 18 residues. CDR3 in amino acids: CASSFGPWLRSNYNEQFF. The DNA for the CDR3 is TGTGCCAGCAGCTTTGGCCCGTGGCTCCGCTCAAACTACAATGAGCAGTTCTTC.

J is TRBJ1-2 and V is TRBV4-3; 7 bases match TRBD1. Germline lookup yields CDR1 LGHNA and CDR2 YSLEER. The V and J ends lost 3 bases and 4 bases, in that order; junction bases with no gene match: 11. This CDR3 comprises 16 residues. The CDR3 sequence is CASSHGDRPTFYGYTF. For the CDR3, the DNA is TGCGCCAGCAGCCACGGGGACAGACCAACTTTCTATGGCTACACCTTC.

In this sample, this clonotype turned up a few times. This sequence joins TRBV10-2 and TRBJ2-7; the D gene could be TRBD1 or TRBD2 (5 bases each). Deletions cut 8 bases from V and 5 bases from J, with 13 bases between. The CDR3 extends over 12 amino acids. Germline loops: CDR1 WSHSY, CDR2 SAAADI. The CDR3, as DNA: TGCGCCAGCGCAGGGACGGTCAACGAGCAGTACTTC. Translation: CASAGTVNEQYF.

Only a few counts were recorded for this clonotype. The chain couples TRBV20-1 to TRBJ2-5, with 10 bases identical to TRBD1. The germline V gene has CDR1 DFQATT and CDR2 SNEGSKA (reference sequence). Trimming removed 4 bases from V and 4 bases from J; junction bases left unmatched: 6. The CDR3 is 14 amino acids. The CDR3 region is CSATGTGAGETQYF. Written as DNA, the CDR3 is TGCAGTGCTACCGGGACAGGGGCAGGAGAGACCCAGTACTTC.

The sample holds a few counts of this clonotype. For the CDR3, the DNA is TGTGCCACCAGGCCAGGGGGGGCCTACAATGAGCAGTTCTTC. This translates into CATRPGGAYNEQFF. The chain uses TRBV24-1 and TRBJ2-1, with D perhaps given as TRBD1 or TRBD2 (7 bases each). V was cut by 7 bases and J by 2 bases, with 11 bases left in between. This CDR3 has 14 residues. Germline V CDR1 and CDR2: KGHDR, SFDVKD.

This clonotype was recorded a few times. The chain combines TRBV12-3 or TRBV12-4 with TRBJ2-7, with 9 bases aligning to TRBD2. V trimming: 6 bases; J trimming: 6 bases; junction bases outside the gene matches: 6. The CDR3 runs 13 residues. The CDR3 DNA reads TGTGCCAGCAGCCCCGGCGGGAGGGCCGAGCAGTACTTC. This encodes CASSPGGRAEQYF.

The CDR3 region is CASSSEGLVGTQYF. CDR3 nucleotide sequence: TGTGCCAGCAGCTCAGAGGGACTAGTGGGTACCCAGTACTTC. J is TRBJ2-5 and V is TRBV7-2, with 8 bases that match TRBD2. The germline gives CDR1 SGHTA, CDR2 FQGNSA. This CDR3 is 14 amino acids long. The ends lost 4 bases at V and 8 bases at J; junction bases unmatched: 9.

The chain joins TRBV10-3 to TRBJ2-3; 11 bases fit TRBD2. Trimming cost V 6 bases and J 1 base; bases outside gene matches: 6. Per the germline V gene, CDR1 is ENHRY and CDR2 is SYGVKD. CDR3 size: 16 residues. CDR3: CAIRPKLAGGTDTQYF. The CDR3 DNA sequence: TGTGCCATCAGACCCAAACTAGCGGGGGGCACAGATACGCAGTATTTT.

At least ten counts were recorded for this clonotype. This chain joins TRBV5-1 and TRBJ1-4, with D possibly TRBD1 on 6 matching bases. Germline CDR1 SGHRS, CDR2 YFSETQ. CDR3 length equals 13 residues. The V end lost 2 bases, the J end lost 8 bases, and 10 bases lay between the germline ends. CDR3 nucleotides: TGCGCCAGCAGCTTACAGGGCAGGGAAAAACTGTTTTTT. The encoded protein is CASSLQGREKLFF.

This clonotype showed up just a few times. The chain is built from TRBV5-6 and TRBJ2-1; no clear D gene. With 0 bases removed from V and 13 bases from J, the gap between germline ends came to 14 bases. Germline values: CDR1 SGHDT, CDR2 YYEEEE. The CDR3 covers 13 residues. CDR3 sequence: CASSLVGPGTQFF. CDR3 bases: TGTGCCAGCAGCTTGGTAGGGCCGGGCACACAGTTCTTC.

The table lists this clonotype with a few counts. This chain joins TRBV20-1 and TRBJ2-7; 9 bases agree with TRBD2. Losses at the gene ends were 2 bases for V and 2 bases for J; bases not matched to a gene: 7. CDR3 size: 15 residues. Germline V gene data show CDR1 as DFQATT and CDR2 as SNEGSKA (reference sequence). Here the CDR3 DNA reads TGCAGTGCTAGAAATGGGGCTAGCGGGACCTACGAGCAGTACTTC. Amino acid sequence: CSARNGASGTYEQYF.

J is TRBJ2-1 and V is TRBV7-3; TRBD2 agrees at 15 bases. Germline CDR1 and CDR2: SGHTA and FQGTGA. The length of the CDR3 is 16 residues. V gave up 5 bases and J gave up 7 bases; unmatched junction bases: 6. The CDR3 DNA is TGTGCCAGCAGCAGAGGGACTAGCGGGAGGACGAATGAGCAGTTCTTC. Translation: CASSRGTSGRTNEQFF.

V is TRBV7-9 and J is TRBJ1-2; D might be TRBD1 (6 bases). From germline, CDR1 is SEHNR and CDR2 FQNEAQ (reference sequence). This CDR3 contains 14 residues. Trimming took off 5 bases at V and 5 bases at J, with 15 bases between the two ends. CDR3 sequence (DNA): TGTGCCAGCAGCCCCTACAGGGATGCATATGGCTACACCTTC. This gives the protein CASSPYRDAYGYTF.

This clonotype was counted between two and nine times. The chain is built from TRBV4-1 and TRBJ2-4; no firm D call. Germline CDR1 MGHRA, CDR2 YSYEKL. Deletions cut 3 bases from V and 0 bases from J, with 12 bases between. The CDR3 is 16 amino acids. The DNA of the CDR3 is TGCGCCAGCAGCCAGCCCCCGGGCCTAGCCAAAAACATTCAGTACTTC. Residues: CASSQPPGLAKNIQYF.

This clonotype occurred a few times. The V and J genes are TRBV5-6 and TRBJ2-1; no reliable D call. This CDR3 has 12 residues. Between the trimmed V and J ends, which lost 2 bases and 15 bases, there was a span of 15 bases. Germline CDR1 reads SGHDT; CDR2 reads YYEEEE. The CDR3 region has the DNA TGTGCCAGCAGCTTAAACTCTCGCGGTTGGTTCTTC. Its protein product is CASSLNSRGWFF.